One sample yielded the 6 T cell receptor beta chains listed below, sequenced in a study of beta chain features in type 1 diabetes. Expressed TCRB transcripts were sequenced because the entire RNA isolate underwent reverse transcription. Generated by immunoSEQ multiplex PCR, the TCRdb table keeps only in-frame clones and is missing some. The sample lists over 120,000 clones; about a tenth were seen once. Input material: central memory CD4+ T cells from blood. Receptors were obtained from a man between 18 and 29 years old in good health.

The chain carries TRBV4-1 and TRBJ1-1; D call uncertain. Trimming left V 0 bases short and J 4 bases short, with 15 bases between. Germline V gene lookup returns CDR1 MGHRA and CDR2 YSYEKL. The CDR3 is 16 residues long. The CDR3 coding sequence is TGCGCCAGCAGCCAAGAATGGAGGGCGCGGGGCACTGAAGCTTTCTTT. Protein: CASSQEWRARGTEAFF.

This clone has only a few counts. The genes are TRBV11-2 and TRBJ2-3; TRBD2 matches 9 bases. The CDR3 loop spans 17 amino acids. CDR1 SGHAT and CDR2 FQNNGV come from the germline V gene. V lost 3 bases to trimming and J lost 5 bases; unmatched junction nucleotides: 12. CDR3 DNA: TGTGCCAGCAGCTTCCAAGGGGCTAGCGGGGTGATAGATACGCAGTATTTT. Residues: CASSFQGASGVIDTQYF.

This clone was observed a few times. This chain joins TRBV7-9 and TRBJ2-3; D possibly corresponds to TRBD2 (5 bases). Trimming cost V 5 bases and J 3 bases, with 18 bases left between them. Germline lookup yields CDR1 SEHNR and CDR2 FQNEAQ (reference sequence). The CDR3 consists of 16 residues. The CDR3 DNA is TGTGCCAGCAGCCCCAGACTATCCCTTGGAACAGATACGCAGTATTTT. Translated, it gives CASSPRLSLGTDTQYF.

This chain connects TRBV5-1 to TRBJ2-6; TRBD1 matches at 8 bases. CDR3 length: 18 residues. The V and J ends lost 1 base and 0 bases, in that order; junction bases with no gene match: 6. The germline V gene has CDR1 SGHRS and CDR2 YFSETQ. Written as DNA, the CDR3 is TGCGCCAGCAGCTTGACCCAGGGGGCTAGCTCTGGGGCCAACGTCCTGACTTTC. Translating it yields CASSLTQGASSGANVLTF.

The J gene is TRBJ2-7, the V gene TRBV28; 9 bases map to TRBD1. The J segment lost 3 bases and the V segment lost 4 bases, leaving 10 bases of the junction unmatched. This CDR3 comprises 16 residues. Looked up from germline, CDR1 is MDHEN and CDR2 is SYDVKM. CDR3 in DNA: TGTGCCAGCAGTTCCCCACCAGGACAGGGGCTCTACGAGCAGTACTTC. It specifies CASSSPPGQGLYEQYF.

The chain joins TRBV4-1 to TRBJ2-7; 12 positions agree with TRBD1. This CDR3 has 14 amino acids. Germline loops: CDR1 MGHRA, CDR2 YSYEKL. V dropped 3 bases and J dropped 6; count of bases not matched to a gene: 3. The CDR3 bases are TGCGCCAGCAGCCAGGGACAGGGGGCTGGCGAGCAGTACTTC. As protein: CASSQGQGAGEQYF.